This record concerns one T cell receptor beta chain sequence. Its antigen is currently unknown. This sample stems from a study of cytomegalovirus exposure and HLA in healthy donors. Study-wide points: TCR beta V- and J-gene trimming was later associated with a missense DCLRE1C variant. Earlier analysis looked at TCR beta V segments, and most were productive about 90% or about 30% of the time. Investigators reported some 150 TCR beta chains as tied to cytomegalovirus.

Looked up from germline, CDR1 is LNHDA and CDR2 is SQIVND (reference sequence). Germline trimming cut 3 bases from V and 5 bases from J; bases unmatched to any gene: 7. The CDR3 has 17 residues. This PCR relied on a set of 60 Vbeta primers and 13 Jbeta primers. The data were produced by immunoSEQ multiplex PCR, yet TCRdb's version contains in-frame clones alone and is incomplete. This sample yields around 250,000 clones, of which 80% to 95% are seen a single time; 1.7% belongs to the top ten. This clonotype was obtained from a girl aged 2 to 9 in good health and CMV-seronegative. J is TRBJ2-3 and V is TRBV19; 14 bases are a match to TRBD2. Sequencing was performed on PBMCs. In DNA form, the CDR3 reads TGTGCCAGTAGTATTAGACTAGCGGGAGGGCCCAAAGATACGCAGTATTTT. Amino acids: CASSIRLAGGPKDTQYF.